Listed below are T cell receptor beta chains from one sample, sequenced in a study of cytomegalovirus exposure and HLA in healthy donors. Using immunoSEQ multiplex PCR, the repertoire was profiled, and TCRdb retains in-frame clones only, with some absent. The repertoire includes about 160,000 clones, around 72% of them detected once, and about 2.3% sits in the top ten. Sequenced sample: PBMCs. All receptors derive from a female donor in good health and CMV-seronegative. CDR3s include the opening cysteine and the closing phenylalanine or tryptophan. D genes are given only for firm matches. A clone size is listed for some rows: how often the clone was seen (once, few, many), or a class if it is expanded.

V gene	clone size	J gene	D gene	CDR3 DNA	CDR3 protein
TRBV6-5	NA	TRBJ1-1	NA	TGTGCCAGCAGTCGAGCCCCGGGGATGAACACTGAAGCTTTCTTT	CASSRAPGMNTEAFF
TRBV6-5	NA	TRBJ1-6	NA	TGTGCCAGCAGTTATCAGTCGAATTCACCCCTCCACTTT	CASSYQSNSPLHF
TRBV2	once	TRBJ2-5	NA	TGTGCCAGCTTAACAGGGGAGGTAGAGACCCAGTACTTC	CASLTGEVETQYF
TRBV28	NA	TRBJ2-5	NA	TGTGCCAGCGCAACGGGAGAAGGCCAAGAGACCCAGTACTTC	CASATGEGQETQYF
TRBV28	NA	TRBJ2-7	NA	TGTGCCAGCAGTTCCGGGACAAGAGACTCCTACGAGCAGTACTTC	CASSSGTRDSYEQYF
TRBV7-2	NA	TRBJ1-5	TRBD1	TGTGCCAGCAGCTCCAGGTCCGGGACAGGGAATCAGCCCCAGCATTTT	CASSSRSGTGNQPQHF
TRBV9	NA	TRBJ2-3	NA	TGTGCCAGCAGCGAGACCCCACTAGGGCGCACGCAGTATTTT	CASSETPLGRTQYF
TRBV30	NA	TRBJ1-3	NA	TGTGCCTCCCGAGGCGGCAGGGTAATAGGAAACACCATATATTTT	CASRGGRVIGNTIYF
TRBV7-6	NA	TRBJ2-3	NA	TGTGCCAGCAGCTTAGAGGCTAGCCCCCACGATACGCAGTATTTT	CASSLEASPHDTQYF
TRBV18	NA	TRBJ2-3	NA	TGTGCCAGCTCACCACAGTTAGCGCGCAGCACAGATACGCAGTATTTT	CASSPQLARSTDTQYF
TRBV2	few	TRBJ1-4	NA	TGTGCCAGCAGTGACCCAGGCGGGGGGGGCAATGAAAAACTGTTTTTT	CASSDPGGGGNEKLFF
TRBV7-2	NA	TRBJ2-5	NA	TGTGCCAGCAGCCGGGACATTTTGGAGACCCAGTACTTC	CASSRDILETQYF
TRBV2	few	TRBJ2-7	NA	TGTGCCAGCAGTGAATATCGCACAGTTGGGCACTTC	CASSEYRTVGHF
TRBV9	NA	TRBJ2-1	NA	TGTGCCAGCAGCGTATATGGGGTTAGGGGTGAGCAGTTCTTC	CASSVYGVRGEQFF
TRBV6-1	few	TRBJ1-5	TRBD1	TGTGCCAGCAGTGGACCAGGGGGCTTTCAGCCCCAGCATTTT	CASSGPGGFQPQHF
TRBV7-9	NA	TRBJ2-3	NA	TGTGCCAGCAGCTCCGTGGCGGGAACACCCACAGATACGCAGTATTTT	CASSSVAGTPTDTQYF
TRBV30	NA	TRBJ2-3	TRBD2	TGTGCCTGGAGCGGTCTTGGACTAGCGGGCACAGATACGCAGTATTTT	CAWSGLGLAGTDTQYF
TRBV5-5	NA	TRBJ2-7	TRBD1	TGTGCCAGCAGCGGAGGACAGGGGGCCTACGAGCAGTACTTC	CASSGGQGAYEQYF
TRBV6-5	NA	TRBJ2-7	TRBD1	TGTGCCAGCAGTTACGGACAGGGCGGACACGAGCAGTACTTC	CASSYGQGGHEQYF
TRBV7-2	few	TRBJ1-2	TRBD1	TGTGCCAGCAGCTCTTGGGACAGGGGGACATATGGCTACACCTTC	CASSSWDRGTYGYTF
TRBV14	once	TRBJ1-2	NA	TGTGCCAGCAGCCAAGCTTCGGGCGGGGTCATGGGCTATGGCTACACCTTC	CASSQASGGVMGYGYTF
TRBV30	NA	TRBJ2-7	NA	TGTGCCTGGGGGGGGAGACCTTCCTACGAGCAGTACTTC	CAWGGRPSYEQYF
TRBV5-5	once	TRBJ2-3	NA	TGTGCCAGCAGGAAAGGCAGGCCTAGCACAGATACGCAGTATTTT	CASRKGRPSTDTQYF
TRBV7-6	NA	TRBJ1-6	NA	TGTGCCAGCAGCTTAGCGTGGGGAGGGGATTCACCCCTCCACTTT	CASSLAWGGDSPLHF
TRBV9	few	TRBJ1-4	NA	TGTGCCAGCAGCGTACTTTCCAGTGCAACTAATGAAAAACTGTTTTTT	CASSVLSSATNEKLFF
TRBV6-5	few	TRBJ1-2	NA	TGTGCCAGCAGCCCCGTGGGGGGGGATGGCTACACCTTC	CASSPVGGDGYTF
TRBV23-1	NA	TRBJ1-1	NA	TGCGCCAGCAGTCAACGAAGGGGCGCTGCCTATGAAGCTTTCTTT	CASSQRRGAAYEAFF
TRBV4-3	many	TRBJ2-1	TRBD1	TGCGCCAGCAGCCAAGAAGAGGGGGCTTACAATGAGCAGTTCTTC	CASSQEEGAYNEQFF
TRBV2	NA	TRBJ2-7	NA	TGTGCCAGCAGTGAAGGGTCGACGGAGCTCCTCTACGAGCAGTACTTC	CASSEGSTELLYEQYF
TRBV6-1	NA	TRBJ1-2	TRBD1	TGTGCCAGCAGTGGAGACAGGGGGGATGACTATGGCTACACCTTC	CASSGDRGDDYGYTF
TRBV27	NA	TRBJ2-6	TRBD1	TGTGCCAGCAGTTCCCGGGACAGGGGGGTCTCTGGGGCCAACGTCCTGACTTTC	CASSSRDRGVSGANVLTF
TRBV6-6	once	TRBJ2-7	TRBD1	TGTGCCAGCAGTTGGACAGGAGACCGCTACGAGCAGTACTTC	CASSWTGDRYEQYF
TRBV2	NA	TRBJ2-7	TRBD1	TGTGCCAGCAGTGAATGGGAAGGGGGCCGCGAGCAGTACTTC	CASSEWEGGREQYF
TRBV29-1	NA	TRBJ2-7	TRBD1	TGCAGCGTACGGGACAGGGAGTCTTCCGAGCAGTACTTC	CSVRDRESSEQYF
TRBV5-8	NA	TRBJ2-7	TRBD2	TGTGCCAGCAGCCCCGGACTAGCGGGGGGTACTGACGAGCAGTACTTC	CASSPGLAGGTDEQYF
TRBV7-2	NA	TRBJ2-7	TRBD2	TGTGCCAGCAGCCCCCCGGGAGGGGTCAAGGTTCGGTACTTC	CASSPPGGVKVRYF
TRBV27	once	TRBJ1-5	NA	TGTGCCAGCAGTCCAACCCCGGACTCTATCCAGCCCCAGCATTTT	CASSPTPDSIQPQHF
TRBV4-3	few	TRBJ2-7	NA	TGCGCCAGCAGCCAAGACCGAGGGTGGTCCTACGAGCAGTACTTC	CASSQDRGWSYEQYF
TRBV2	NA	TRBJ2-1	NA	TGTGCCAGCAGAACAGGGTTGACTGAGCAGTTCTTC	CASRTGLTEQFF
TRBV9	NA	TRBJ1-4	NA	TGTGCCAGCAGCCTGGGGACAAATCAAATAGGGGAAAAACTGTTTTTT	CASSLGTNQIGEKLFF